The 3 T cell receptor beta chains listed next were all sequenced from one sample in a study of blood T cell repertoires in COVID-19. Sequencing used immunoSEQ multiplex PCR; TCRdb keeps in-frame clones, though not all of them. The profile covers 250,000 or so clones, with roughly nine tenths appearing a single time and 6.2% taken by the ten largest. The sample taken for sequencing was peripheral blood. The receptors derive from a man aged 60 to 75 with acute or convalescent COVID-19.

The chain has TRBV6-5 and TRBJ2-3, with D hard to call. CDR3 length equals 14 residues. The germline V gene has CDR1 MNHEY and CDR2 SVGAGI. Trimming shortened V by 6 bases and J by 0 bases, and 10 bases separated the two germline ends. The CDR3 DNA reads TGTGCCAGCAGAATCTTAGTGAGCACAGATACGCAGTATTTT. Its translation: CASRILVSTDTQYF.

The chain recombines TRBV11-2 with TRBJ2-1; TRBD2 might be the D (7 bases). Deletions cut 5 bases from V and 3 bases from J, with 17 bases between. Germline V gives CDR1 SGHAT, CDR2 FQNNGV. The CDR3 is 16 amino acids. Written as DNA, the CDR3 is TGTGCCAGCAGCCCCTCGAGGGGGGGGTTCTACAATGAGCAGTTCTTC. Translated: CASSPSRGGFYNEQFF.

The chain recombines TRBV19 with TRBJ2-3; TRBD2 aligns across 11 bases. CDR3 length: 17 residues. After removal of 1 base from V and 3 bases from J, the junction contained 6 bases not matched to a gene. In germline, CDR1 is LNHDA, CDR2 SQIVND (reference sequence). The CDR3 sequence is CASSIALAGVGTDTQYF. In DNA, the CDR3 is TGTGCCAGTAGTATAGCACTAGCGGGAGTAGGGACAGATACGCAGTATTTT.